These 3 T cell receptor beta chains were sequenced from one sample in a study of OX40 agonist ivuxolimab in advanced cancers. Only in-frame clones appear in the TCRdb table, and some are missing; sequencing was by immunoSEQ multiplex PCR. The table includes around 40,000 clones, 65% to 85% detected once. The sample was CD4+ or CD8+ T cells sorted from blood, taken in a trial of the OX40 agonist ivuxolimab. These receptors all come from an adult with an advanced solid tumor such as melanoma, head and neck, liver or kidney cancer.

The genes are TRBV6-6 and TRBJ2-5; TRBD2 aligns across 16 bases. The CDR3 runs to 16 residues. With 6 bases clipped from V and 11 bases from J, the junction kept 12 bases outside the gene matches. Per germline, CDR1 MNHNY and CDR2 SVGAGI (reference sequence). As DNA, the CDR3 is TGTGCCAGCAGCGGAGGAGGGACTAGCGGGAGGGTGGAGCAGTACTTC. Translated: CASSGGGTSGRVEQYF.

The V gene is TRBV28, the J gene TRBJ1-2; 9 nucleotides agree with TRBD1. CDR3 length equals 15 residues. After removal of 8 bases from V and 2 bases from J, the junction contained 9 bases not matched to a gene. In germline, CDR1 is MDHEN, CDR2 SYDVKM. CDR3 sequence: CASAEVGQGNYGYTF. The CDR3 coding sequence is TGTGCCAGCGCCGAGGTTGGACAGGGGAACTATGGCTACACCTTC.

This rearrangement joins TRBV5-4 to TRBJ2-5; tentative D call: TRBD1 (5 bases). Germline-derived CDR1 and CDR2 are SGHNT and YYREEE (reference sequence). V shed 1 base and J shed 3 bases, with 16 bases lying between them. This CDR3 has 16 residues. CDR3 region: CASSLSGKGPKETQYF. CDR3 nucleotide sequence: TGTGCCAGCAGCTTGTCGGGCAAGGGGCCAAAAGAGACCCAGTACTTC.